This T cell receptor beta chain stems from a study of CD8 T cells in ankylosing spondylitis (dated by TCRdb to the late 2010s). Concerning the study at large: To find TCR variants linked to disease, the study profiled T cell receptor beta repertoires in ankylosing spondylitis patients and healthy donors. The full study cohort comprised about 23 ankylosing spondylitis patients and about a hundred healthy donors. Samples of peripheral blood were taken, and for ankylosing spondylitis patients, synovial fluid was collected as well.

The study at large found these results: The disease-linked clones were reported to be significantly enriched in matched synovial fluid samples from ankylosing spondylitis patients. A CD8+ phenotype was shown by the disease-linked clones, which were found at relatively low frequencies in peripheral blood. A TCR beta motif made up of eight highly homologous amino acid variants appeared to be characteristic of blood from ankylosing spondylitis patients. Some motif variants were previously reported in synovial fluid and blood of reactive arthritis patients, suggesting common disease-initiation mechanisms.

TCRdb records Illumina HiSeq 2500 as the sequencer. Quantitative 5'-RACE with molecular barcodes was the method used to prepare the TCR beta libraries. The original methods were these. To identify disease-linked TCR variants, a new computational method was used, one built on a probabilistic model of VDJ rearrangement. Through fastp at Q25 and MiXCR, TCRdb rebuilt clones from the public reads, retaining in-frame beta chains. Rows matching on CDR3 protein sequence are summarized as one entry with the most common DNA and genes. The authors' filters were not applied to this entry. This sample lists fewer than 550,000 distinct CDR3 sequences; over 4% were detected once. The ten top clones hold roughly 3.5% of the sample. In its sample, this clonotype was seen many times. What antigen it recognizes has not been identified. No base-level quality is on record; no much larger clone is a single base apart. Via the germline V gene (reference sequence), CDR1 is DFQATT and CDR2 SNEGSKA. V is shortened by 6 bases, J by 0 bases, and the region joining them spans 14 bases. CDR3 length: 14 amino acids, cysteine to phenylalanine. The CDR3 DNA has 42 bases and is translated from base 1.

Sequenced: blood, either unsorted or a sorted T cell fraction (not recorded which). The chain was built from TRBV20-1 and TRBJ1-1; perhaps TRBD1 is the D gene, with 5 bases matching. This receptor was obtained from a male donor with ankylosing spondylitis. The CDR3 protein is CSAKTALLNTEAFF. The nucleotide sequence reads as follows: TGCAGTGCGAAGACAGCCCTCCTGAACACTGAAGCTTTCTTT.